Listed here are 11 T cell receptor beta chains from one sample, sequenced in a study of blood T cell repertoires in COVID-19. TCRdb keeps only in-frame clones here, not all; method: immunoSEQ multiplex PCR. The sample holds about 240,000 clones, around three quarters seen once. Material for sequencing was peripheral blood. Receptors originate from a woman older than 75 with acute or convalescent COVID-19.

This chain joins TRBV11-2 and TRBJ2-7; the D is unclear. The V gene's germline CDR1 is SGHAT and CDR2 FQNNGV. CDR3 length: 15 residues. Trimming shortened V by 1 base and J by 0 bases, and 10 bases separated the two germline ends. The DNA of the CDR3 is TGTGCCAGCAGCTTAGGTTCATCAGGCTCCTACGAGCAGTACTTC. Translating it yields CASSLGSSGSYEQYF.

This clone was picked up many times. The chain is built from TRBV3-1 (or the pseudogene TRBV3-2) and TRBJ2-6, with 8 bases aligning to TRBD1. The CDR3 contains 17 residues. The V and J ends lost 5 bases and 2 bases, in that order; junction bases with no gene match: 8. Germline-derived CDR1 and CDR2 are LGHDT and YNNKEL (reference sequence). The CDR3: CASSYGQGTAGANVLTF. The CDR3 DNA sequence: TGTGCCAGCAGCTATGGACAGGGAACTGCTGGGGCCAACGTCCTGACTTTC.

The chain couples TRBV10-1 to TRBJ1-1, with D perhaps TRBD1 (5 bases). The germline gives CDR1 WNHNN, CDR2 SYGVQD (reference sequence). The CDR3 covers 14 residues. V lost 4 bases, J lost 6 bases, and 15 bases lay in between. In DNA form, the CDR3 reads TGCGCCAGCAGTGGCCGGGGGGATGGGGCTGAAGCTTTCTTT. This gives the protein CASSGRGDGAEAFF.

This clone showed up just a few times. The chain couples TRBV9 to TRBJ1-2, with 10 bases lining up with TRBD1. The CDR3 totals 14 residues. V shed 4 bases and J 5 bases; nucleotides not matched to a gene: 5. Germline V gene lookup returns CDR1 SGDLS and CDR2 YYNGEE. The CDR3 nucleotides read TGTGCCAGCAGCCCGCAGGGACAGGGGTATGGCTACACCTTC. Its protein product is CASSPQGQGYGYTF.

This sequence joins TRBV19 and TRBJ2-7; 7 nucleotides match TRBD2. Germline CDR1 is LNHDA and CDR2 is SQIVND (reference sequence). This CDR3 has 15 amino acids. V lost 5 bases and J lost 6; bases outside the gene matches: 13. CDR3 sequence (DNA): TGTGCCAGTAGTGGATGGGGGGGAATACCGGGCGAGCAGTACTTC. It specifies CASSGWGGIPGEQYF.

This chain joins TRBV7-2 and TRBJ1-1, with 10 bases that match TRBD1. Germline trimming cut 1 base from V and 0 bases from J; bases unmatched to any gene: 2. The CDR3 is 16 amino acids. The germline gives CDR1 SGHTA, CDR2 FQGNSA. The CDR3: CASSLGQGAMNTEAFF. The DNA of the CDR3 is TGTGCCAGCAGCTTAGGACAGGGGGCGATGAACACTGAAGCTTTCTTT.

The chain couples TRBV6-5 to TRBJ2-1; D uncertain. Trimming removed 7 bases at V and 5 bases at J, with 12 bases between. The CDR3 is 13 residues long. Germline V lookup: CDR1 MNHEY, CDR2 SVGAGI. DNA of the CDR3: TGTGCCAGCACGTCTTATAATAACAATGAGCAGTTCTTC. It specifies CASTSYNNNEQFF.

This clone was recorded at least ten times. The CDR3 nucleotides are TGTGCCAGCAGCCTGGGGGAAGCGGGAGGAAACACCATATATTTT. As protein: CASSLGEAGGNTIYF. V usage is TRBV3-1 (or the pseudogene TRBV3-2) and J usage is TRBJ1-3; TRBD1 might be the D (5 bases). The germline V and J ends were trimmed by 4 bases and 4 bases, with 14 bases remaining between them. Germline values: CDR1 LGHDT, CDR2 YNNKEL (reference sequence). The CDR3 covers 15 residues.

The V gene is TRBV7-2, the J gene TRBJ2-2, with 10 bases identical to TRBD2. The germline CDR1 and CDR2 sequences are SGHTA and FQGNSA. The V gene end was trimmed by 5 bases and the J gene end by 0 bases; junction bases not matched to a gene: 3. The CDR3 contains 16 residues. The CDR3: CASSTSGGANTGELFF. The CDR3 bases are TGTGCCAGCAGCACGAGCGGGGGGGCGAACACCGGGGAGCTGTTTTTT.

This chain joins TRBV7-2 and TRBJ2-7; D is unclear. Germline values: CDR1 SGHTA, CDR2 FQGNSA. Between the trimmed V and J ends, which lost 1 base and 0 bases, there was a span of 10 bases. The CDR3 runs 15 residues. Here the CDR3 DNA reads TGTGCCAGCAGCTTAGACGCTATGCGCTCCTACGAGCAGTACTTC. It encodes CASSLDAMRSYEQYF.

The CDR3 sequence is CASSRKQGANGNTIYF. CDR3 bases: TGTGCCAGCAGCCGAAAACAGGGGGCGAACGGAAACACCATATATTTT. V usage is TRBV3-1 (or the pseudogene TRBV3-2) and J usage is TRBJ1-3; 9 positions agree with TRBD1. V was pared by 4 bases and J by 4 bases, with 8 bases of the junction left unmatched. The germline V gene encodes CDR1 LGHDT and CDR2 YNNKEL (reference sequence). The CDR3 sequence is 16 residues long.